This TCR beta chain came from a study of T cell responses to AZD1222 COVID-19 vaccine. In the study overall: Second doses that came at about 4 or about 12 weeks were put together. Study results and limitations: Donor demographics were predominantly white British with a female majority; clonal diversity may be underestimated.

Trimming cost V 5 bases and J 4 bases, with 14 bases left between them. This CDR3 region has 14 residues. Germline loops: CDR1 SGHTA, CDR2 FQGNSA. Produced via immunoSEQ multiplex PCR; TCRdb's table is partial and in-frame only. Of about 92,000 clones in the sample, about 90% are singletons; the top ten hold more than 6.5%. Note on this clone: Its antigen is not identified.

This chain joins TRBV7-2 and TRBJ1-1, with a weak D call TRBD1 (6 bases). The sample was peripheral blood, taken on day 0 of AZD1222 vaccination. The TCR comes from an adult in good health. The CDR3 here is CASSPTGSGTEAFF. As DNA, the CDR3 is TGTGCCAGCAGCCCAACAGGGAGCGGCACTGAAGCTTTCTTT.